This TCR beta chain is from a study of sequential checkpoint blockade in melanoma. The sample's treatment: randomized to nivolumab then ipilimumab (arm A) or the reverse (arm B). From thawed PBMCs, live CD3+CD8+ cells negative for CD19 and CD56 were sorted. Profiling relied on immunoSEQ multiplex PCR, and the TCRdb table lists in-frame clones only, not all of them. The sample yields around 20,000 clones, more than 70% seen once. Germline lookup yields CDR1 PRHDT and CDR2 FYEKMQ (reference sequence). There are 15 residues in the CDR3. J was trimmed by 6 bases and V by 5 bases; bases with no gene match: 10.

Sample: CD8+ T cells sorted from blood (inferred from file names), taken from a patient given nivolumab and ipilimumab in sequence. The TCR sequence derives from a human donor with melanoma. This chain links TRBV13 with TRBJ1-2; 9 nucleotides line up with TRBD1. In DNA form, the CDR3 reads TGTGCCAGCAGCCCAGGAATAGGGACAGGGAATGGCTACACCTTC. This encodes CASSPGIGTGNGYTF.